Listed below are T cell receptor beta chains from one sample, sequenced in a study of blood T cell repertoires in COVID-19. Method: immunoSEQ multiplex PCR; TCRdb's copy keeps in-frame clones and lacks some. The sample shows over 200,000 clones, roughly 79% of them seen only once. Sequenced: PBMCs or T cells enriched from blood (not recorded which). All receptors come from a man aged 40-49 years who had recovered from COVID-19. The CDR3 runs from the conserved cysteine through the conserved F or W. The D gene is left open where the match is weak.

V,J,D,CDR3,DNA
TRBV3-1/TRBV3-2,TRBJ2-5,.,CASSQPRGAGLQETQYF,TGTGCCAGCAGCCAACCGCGGGGAGCGGGCCTCCAAGAGACCCAGTACTTC
TRBV28,TRBJ1-1,TRBD1,CASSFGTGDEAFF,TGTGCCAGCAGTTTCGGGACAGGGGATGAAGCTTTCTTT
TRBV2,TRBJ2-3,.,CASSPTGITDTQYF,TGTGCCAGCAGCCCGACCGGGATCACAGATACGCAGTATTTT
TRBV29-1,TRBJ1-1,.,CSVLGGGSNTEAFF,TGCAGCGTCCTAGGGGGTGGGAGTAACACTGAAGCTTTCTTT
TRBV2,TRBJ1-1,TRBD1,CASSAPGQREAFF,TGTGCCAGCAGCGCCCCGGGACAGCGTGAAGCTTTCTTT
TRBV12-3/TRBV12-4,TRBJ1-2,.,CASSFSGNGYTF,TGTGCCAGCAGTTTTTCAGGGAACGGCTACACCTTC
TRBV11-2,TRBJ2-3,.,CASSPFAGAFSDTQYF,TGTGCCAGCAGCCCTTTTGCGGGGGCCTTTTCAGATACGCAGTATTTT
TRBV15,TRBJ2-5,.,CATSRVGAETQYF,TGTGCCACCAGCAGAGTTGGGGCAGAGACCCAGTACTTC
TRBV4-3,TRBJ1-5,TRBD1,CASSQDRDGQPQHF,TGCGCCAGCAGCCAGGACAGGGATGGTCAGCCCCAGCATTTT
TRBV27,TRBJ2-7,.,CASGYRGGYEQYF,TGTGCCAGCGGTTACAGGGGAGGATACGAGCAGTACTTC
TRBV9,TRBJ1-2,TRBD1,CASSPHFGDRGGSGYTF,TGTGCCAGCAGCCCCCATTTCGGGGACAGGGGAGGTTCTGGCTACACCTTC
TRBV19,TRBJ1-2,.,CAIRNRGTTNGYTF,TGTGCCATAAGGAATCGGGGGACCACTAATGGCTACACCTTC
TRBV10-3,TRBJ2-2,TRBD1,CAIRATGRTGELFF,TGTGCCATCAGGGCGACAGGGAGAACCGGGGAGCTGTTTTTT
TRBV27,TRBJ2-1,.,CASSLFPSPPYQFF,TGTGCCAGCAGTTTATTTCCTAGCCCTCCCTACCAGTTCTTC
TRBV7-7,TRBJ2-2,TRBD2,CASSHGLAGTTGELFF,TGTGCCAGCAGCCACGGACTAGCGGGGACCACCGGGGAGCTGTTTTTT
TRBV19,TRBJ1-1,.,CASSMRRDTEAFF,TGTGCCAGTAGTATGAGGAGGGACACTGAAGCTTTCTTT
TRBV9,TRBJ2-7,TRBD2,CASSPTSGNPYEQYF,TGTGCCAGCAGCCCTACTAGCGGGAATCCCTACGAGCAGTACTTC
TRBV29-1,TRBJ2-7,.,CSVGRGSYEQYF,TGCAGCGTTGGCCGGGGGTCCTACGAGCAGTACTTC
TRBV7-3,TRBJ1-6,.,CASSLGPGIEAPLHF,TGTGCCAGCAGCTTAGGACCAGGGATCGAGGCACCCCTCCACTTT
TRBV2,TRBJ1-5,.,CASTAKEVGQPQHF,TGTGCCAGCACAGCAAAGGAGGTTGGTCAGCCCCAGCATTTT
TRBV29-1,TRBJ2-7,TRBD2,CSVEDRMVGGRAGEQYF,TGCAGCGTTGAAGATCGGATGGTAGGCGGGAGGGCCGGAGAGCAGTACTTC
TRBV3-1/TRBV3-2,TRBJ2-5,TRBD2,CASSQGSGVGVETQYF,TGTGCCAGCAGCCAAGGGAGCGGGGTTGGGGTGGAGACCCAGTACTTC
TRBV11-2,TRBJ2-7,.,CASSLVGGASSKQYF,TGTGCCAGCAGCTTAGTGGGGGGGGCGAGTAGTAAGCAGTACTTC
TRBV9,TRBJ1-6,.,CASSPHGGGSYNSPLHF,TGTGCCAGCAGCCCTCACGGGGGGGGCTCCTATAATTCACCCCTCCACTTT
TRBV27,TRBJ2-7,TRBD2,CASSLHHLLAGYEQYF,TGTGCCAGCAGTTTACACCACCTCCTAGCGGGTTACGAGCAGTACTTC
TRBV7-2,TRBJ1-5,.,CASSPGILEGNQPQHF,TGTGCCAGCAGCCCCGGTATCCTCGAGGGCAATCAGCCCCAGCATTTT
TRBV5-5,TRBJ1-3,.,CASSREGFSGNTIYF,TGTGCCAGCAGCCGGGAGGGGTTCTCTGGAAACACCATATATTTT